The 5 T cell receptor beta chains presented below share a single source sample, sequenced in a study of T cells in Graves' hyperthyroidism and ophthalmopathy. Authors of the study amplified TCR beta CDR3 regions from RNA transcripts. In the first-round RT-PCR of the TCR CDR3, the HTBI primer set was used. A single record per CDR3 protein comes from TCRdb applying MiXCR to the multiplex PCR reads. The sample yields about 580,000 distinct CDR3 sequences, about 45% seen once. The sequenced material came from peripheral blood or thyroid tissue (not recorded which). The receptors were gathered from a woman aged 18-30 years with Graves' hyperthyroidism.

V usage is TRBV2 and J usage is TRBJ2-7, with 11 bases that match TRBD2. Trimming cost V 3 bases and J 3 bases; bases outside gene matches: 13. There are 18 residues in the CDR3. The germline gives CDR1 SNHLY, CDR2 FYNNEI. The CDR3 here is CASSDRGSTSGRRYEQYF. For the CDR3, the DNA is TGTGCCAGCAGTGACAGGGGGAGTACTAGCGGGAGACGCTACGAGCAGTACTTC.

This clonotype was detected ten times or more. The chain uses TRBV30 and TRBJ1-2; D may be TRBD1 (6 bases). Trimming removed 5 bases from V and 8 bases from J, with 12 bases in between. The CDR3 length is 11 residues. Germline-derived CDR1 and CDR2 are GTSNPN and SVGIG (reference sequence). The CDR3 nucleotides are TGTGCCTGGGAACCGGGACAAGGCTACACCTTC. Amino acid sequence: CAWEPGQGYTF.

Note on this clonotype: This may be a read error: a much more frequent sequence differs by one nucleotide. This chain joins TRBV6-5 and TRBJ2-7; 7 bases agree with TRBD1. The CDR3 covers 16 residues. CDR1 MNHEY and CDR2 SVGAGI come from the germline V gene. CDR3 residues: CDSSSRLQGHPYEQYF. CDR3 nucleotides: TGTGACAGCAGTTCCCGGCTACAGGGGCACCCCTACGAGCAGTACTTC.

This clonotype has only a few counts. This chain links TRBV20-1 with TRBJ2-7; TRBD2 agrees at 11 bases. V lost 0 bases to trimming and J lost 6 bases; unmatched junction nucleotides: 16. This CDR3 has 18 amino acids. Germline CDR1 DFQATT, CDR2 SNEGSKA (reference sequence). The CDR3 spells CSARDQKTSGTVPFEQYF. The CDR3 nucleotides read TGCAGTGCTAGAGATCAAAAGACTAGCGGGACTGTTCCCTTCGAGCAGTACTTC.

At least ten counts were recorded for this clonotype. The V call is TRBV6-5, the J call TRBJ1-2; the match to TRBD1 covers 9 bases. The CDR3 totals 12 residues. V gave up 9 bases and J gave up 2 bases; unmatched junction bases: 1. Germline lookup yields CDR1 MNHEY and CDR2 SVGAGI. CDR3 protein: CARGQGNYGYTF. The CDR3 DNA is TGTGCCAGGGGACAGGGAAACTATGGCTACACCTTC.